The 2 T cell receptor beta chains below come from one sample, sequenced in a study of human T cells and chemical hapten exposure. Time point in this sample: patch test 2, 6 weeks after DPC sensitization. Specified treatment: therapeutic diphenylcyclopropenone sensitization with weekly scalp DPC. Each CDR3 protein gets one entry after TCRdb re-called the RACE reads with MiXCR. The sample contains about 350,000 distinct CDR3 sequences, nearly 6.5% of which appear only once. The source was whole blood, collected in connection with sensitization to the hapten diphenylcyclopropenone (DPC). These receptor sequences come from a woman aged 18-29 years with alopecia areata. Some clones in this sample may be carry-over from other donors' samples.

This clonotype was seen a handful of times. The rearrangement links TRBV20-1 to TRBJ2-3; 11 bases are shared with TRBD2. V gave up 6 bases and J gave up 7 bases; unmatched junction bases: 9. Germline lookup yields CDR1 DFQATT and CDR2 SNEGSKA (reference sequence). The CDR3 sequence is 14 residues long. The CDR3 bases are TGCAGTGCCCGTACTAGCGGGGGTTCTTATACGCAGTATTTT. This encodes CSARTSGGSYTQYF.

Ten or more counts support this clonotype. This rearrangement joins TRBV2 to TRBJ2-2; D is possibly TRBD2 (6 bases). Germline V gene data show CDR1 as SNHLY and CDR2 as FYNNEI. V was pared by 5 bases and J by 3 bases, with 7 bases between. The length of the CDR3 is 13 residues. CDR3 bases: TGTGCCAGCAGTCGGGACTACACCGGGGAGCTGTTTTTT. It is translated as CASSRDYTGELFF.